This entry lists 14 T cell receptor beta chains sequenced from one sample in a study of T cells after posttransplantation cyclophosphamide. Busulfan-fludarabine conditioning, marrow transplant, and cyclophosphamide on days +3 and +4 were administered. The protocol was immunoSEQ multiplex PCR, while the TCRdb copy is restricted to in-frame clones and leaves out a portion. The table shows thousands of clones, with approximately 77% occurring only once. The sample here was PBMCs, taken after allogeneic stem cell transplant with posttransplant cyclophosphamide. The origin of the receptors is a female patient aged 50 to 60 who received an allogeneic stem cell transplant from a related donor, was CMV-positive, and had no GVHD. Some T cells may arise from the graft donor.

The V and J genes are TRBV9 and TRBJ2-2; no definite D call. Germline V gene lookup returns CDR1 SGDLS and CDR2 YYNGEE. Trimming left V 3 bases short and J 2 bases short, with 17 bases between. This CDR3 contains 17 residues. The CDR3 reads CASSDPFGVTNTGELFF. Written as DNA, the CDR3 is TGTGCCAGCAGCGACCCCTTCGGAGTTACAAACACCGGGGAGCTGTTTTTT.

The V and J genes are TRBV9 and TRBJ2-7, with 9 bases fitting TRBD2. Germline V gene data show CDR1 as SGDLS and CDR2 as YYNGEE. CDR3 length: 14 amino acids. Trimming took 0 bases from V and 3 from J; bases not matched to a gene: 1. The CDR3 spells CASSVAAGGYEQYF. Here the CDR3 DNA reads TGTGCCAGCAGCGTAGCAGCGGGGGGCTACGAGCAGTACTTC.

The chain carries TRBV6-1 and TRBJ1-2; 7 bases map to TRBD1. The CDR3 is 14 amino acids. Per germline, CDR1 MNHNS and CDR2 SASEGT. Trimming removed 1 base from V and 7 bases from J; junction bases left unmatched: 6. Written as DNA, the CDR3 is TGTGCCAGCAGTGAAGACAGGGGAAAGGCTGGCTACACCTTC. It codes for CASSEDRGKAGYTF.

The V and J genes are TRBV7-8 and TRBJ1-3; D gene unclear. The V end was cut by 4 bases, the J end by 0 bases, with 7 bases between. CDR1 is SGHVS and CDR2 is FQNEAQ in the germline V gene. The CDR3 consists of 14 residues. This CDR3 reads CASSSKHSGNTIYF. For the CDR3, the DNA is TGTGCCAGCAGCTCCAAGCACTCTGGAAACACCATATATTTT.

Note on this clone: Other nucleotide sequences in the sample specify the same CDR3. The chain has TRBV4-2 and TRBJ1-6; 7 positions agree with TRBD1. The trim removed 1 base at V and 2 bases at J, leaving 5 bases unmatched. CDR3 size: 17 residues. From germline, CDR1 is LGHNA and CDR2 YNFKEQ. The CDR3 spells CASSQANRGAYNSPLHF. In nucleotides, the CDR3 is TGTGCCAGCAGCCAAGCCAACAGGGGCGCCTATAATTCACCCCTCCACTTT.

This chain connects TRBV19 to TRBJ2-7; 9 bases map to TRBD1. Germline CDR1 and CDR2: LNHDA and SQIVND (reference sequence). Germline trimming cut 2 bases from V and 6 bases from J; bases unmatched to any gene: 8. There are 15 residues in the CDR3. The CDR3 here is CASSIQDRGVSEQYF. DNA of the CDR3: TGTGCCAGTAGTATACAGGACAGGGGTGTCTCCGAGCAGTACTTC. Full variable domain (rest looked up from reference TRBV19 and TRBJ2-7): DGGITQSPKYLFRKEGQNVTLSCEQNLNHDAMYWYRQDPGQGLRLIYYSQIVNDFQKGDIAEGYSVSREKKESFPLTVTSAQKNPTAFYLCASSIQDRGVSEQYFGPGTRLTVT.

As concerns this clone: The junction does not match germline at one end; this may be a read error. The rearrangement uses TRBV10-3 and TRBJ1-1, with 8 bases identical to TRBD1. In germline, CDR1 is ENHRY, CDR2 SYGVKD. The length of the CDR3 is 12 residues. This CDR3 is CAISGGQGLSIF. The CDR3 bases are TGTGCCATCAGTGGAGGACAGGGCTTGTCGATCTTT.

The chain recombines TRBV9 with TRBJ2-7; 11 bases fit TRBD1. Germline lookup yields CDR1 SGDLS and CDR2 YYNGEE. J lost 5 bases, V lost 3 bases, and 4 bases had no gene match. There are 14 residues in the CDR3. The CDR3 bases are TGTGCCAGCAGCGCAGGACAGGGGGCTGACGAGCAGTACTTC. Protein product: CASSAGQGADEQYF.

J is TRBJ2-7 and V is TRBV19; 7 positions agree with TRBD1. V lost 6 bases and J lost 3; bases outside the gene matches: 8. CDR1 LNHDA and CDR2 SQIVND come from the germline V gene (reference sequence). CDR3 size: 14 residues. The CDR3 spells CASSLGQAGYEQYF. The CDR3 coding sequence is TGTGCCAGTAGCCTCGGACAGGCCGGCTACGAGCAGTACTTC. Supplemented by reference TRBV19 and TRBJ2-7, the full variable domain reads DGGITQSPKYLFRKEGQNVTLSCEQNLNHDAMYWYRQDPGQGLRLIYYSQIVNDFQKGDIAEGYSVSREKKESFPLTVTSAQKNPTAFYLCASSLGQAGYEQYFGPGTRLTVT.

The V call is TRBV7-9, the J call TRBJ2-7; 7 bases align to TRBD1. The CDR3 spans 17 residues. CDR1 and CDR2 (germline): SEHNR, FQNEAQ (reference sequence). J gave up 0 bases and V 2 bases, and 10 bases lay outside the gene matches. The CDR3 bases are TGTGCCAGCAGCTTACCCCGGTACAGGGGTTCCTCCTACGAGCAGTACTTC. Amino acid sequence: CASSLPRYRGSSYEQYF.

This clone was detected a few times. DNA for the CDR3: TGTGCCAGCAGCTTGGGGGCAGGACAGAAGTACTTC. Protein sequence: CASSLGAGQKYF. The rearrangement links TRBV5-6 to TRBJ2-4, with D possibly matching TRBD1 (6 bases). The CDR3 length is 12 residues. The V end lost 0 bases, the J end lost 14 bases, and 12 bases lay between the germline ends. Germline CDR1 SGHDT, CDR2 YYEEEE.

This rearrangement joins TRBV28 to TRBJ2-7; D is perhaps TRBD2 (6 bases). Germline assignment: CDR1 MDHEN and CDR2 SYDVKM. The CDR3 runs to 13 residues. V lost 2 bases to trimming and J lost 3 bases, with 8 bases between them. DNA for the CDR3: TGTGCCAGCAGTTTAAGGGACTTCTACGAGCAGTACTTC. This encodes CASSLRDFYEQYF.

V and J are TRBV7-3 and TRBJ2-1; 11 nucleotides align to TRBD2. The CDR3 extends over 14 amino acids. Germline loops: CDR1 SGHTA, CDR2 FQGTGA. With V trimmed by 5 bases and J by 8 bases, 5 bases remained unmatched. The CDR3 is CASSTGTSGHEQFF. As DNA, the CDR3 is TGTGCCAGCAGCACTGGGACTAGCGGTCATGAGCAGTTCTTC. The whole variable domain, filled in from reference TRBV7-3 and TRBJ2-1, reads GAGVSQTPSNKVTEKGKYVELRCDPISGHTALYWYRQSLGQGPEFLIYFQGTGAADDSGLPNDRFFAVRPEGSVSTLKIQRTERGDSAVYLCASSTGTSGHEQFFGPGTRLTVL.

This chain connects TRBV4-1 to TRBJ2-5; TRBD2 might be the D (5 bases). Trimming shortened V by 4 bases and J by 3 bases, and 15 bases separated the two germline ends. Germline values: CDR1 MGHRA, CDR2 YSYEKL. The CDR3 sequence is 15 residues long. As DNA, the CDR3 is TGCGCCAGCAGCCCTGGACCGACTAAAAAAGAGACCCAGTACTTC. Translated, it gives CASSPGPTKKETQYF.